These T cell receptor beta chains were read from a single sample in a study of T cell repertoires in aging, cancer and after chemotherapy. TCRdb re-derived calls from the multiplex PCR reads in MiXCR, one entry per CDR3 protein. The table includes roughly 18,000 distinct CDR3 sequences, approximately 35% detected once. The sequenced material came from blood. Receptors originate from a human donor with a solid tumor. Both conserved end residues are part of each CDR3. The order of the fields is J gene, CDR3 length, D gene, clone size, V gene, CDR3 DNA, CDR3 protein. The D gene is left open where the match is weak. The size field is filled for only some rows; it gives once, few, many or a size class.

>TRBJ1-5|15|NA|NA|TRBV5-5
TGTGCCAGCAGCTTGGAACGGCAGGGGACTCAGCCCCAGCATTTT
CASSLERQGTQPQHF
>TRBJ2-1|13|TRBD2|NA|TRBV19
TGTGCCAGCAGTTTGCTAGCGGACAATGAGCAGTTCTTC
CASSLLADNEQFF
>TRBJ2-3|17|NA|NA|TRBV12-3/TRBV12-4
TGTGCCAGCAGTTTAAATATCGGGGCTAGCGGCACAGATACGCAGTATTTT
CASSLNIGASGTDTQYF
>TRBJ2-7|13|NA|medium-sized|TRBV5-1
TGCGCCAGCAGCTCCCTACCGGGAGACGAGCAGTACTTC
CASSSLPGDEQYF
>TRBJ1-3|12|NA|NA|TRBV29-1
TGCAGCGTGTCGTCCATTGGAAACACCATATATTTT
CSVSSIGNTIYF
>TRBJ2-6|17|NA|NA|TRBV19
TGTGCCAGTAGTCCTCGGACGGCCCGCTCTGGAGCCAACGTCCTGACTTTC
CASSPRTARSGANVLTF
>TRBJ2-3|15|NA|NA|TRBV20-1
TGCAGTGCTCCTAAAGGGGGGGCTGTCACAGATACGCAGTATTTT
CSAPKGGAVTDTQYF
>TRBJ2-4|14|NA|NA|TRBV18
TGTGCCAGCTCACCAATACCCGGGCCCAACATTCAGTACTTC
CASSPIPGPNIQYF
>TRBJ2-5|14|NA|NA|TRBV6-1
TGTGCCACCCTCACGCGGCTAGGGGAAGAGACCCAGTACTTC
CATLTRLGEETQYF
>TRBJ1-2|14|TRBD1|NA|TRBV20-1
TGCAGTGCCGCCGGGACAGTACTTAACTATGGCTACACCTTC
CSAAGTVLNYGYTF
>TRBJ2-3|11|NA|NA|TRBV6-5
TGTGCCAGCAGTTACTTTGATACGCAGTATTTT
CASSYFDTQYF
>TRBJ2-5|14|NA|NA|TRBV30
TGTGCCTGGAGTGCCGGGACACAGCAAGAGACCCAGTACTTC
CAWSAGTQQETQYF
>TRBJ2-2|15|NA|few|TRBV7-9
TGTGCCAGCAGCTCACCCCCACAAGACACCGGGGAGCTGTTTTTT
CASSSPPQDTGELFF
>TRBJ2-2|11|NA|medium-sized|TRBV19
TGTGCATCAACGAACACCGGGGAGCTGTTTTTT
CASTNTGELFF
>TRBJ2-2|17|TRBD1|NA|TRBV6-1
TGTGCCAGCCGACGTCCCGGGACAGGGGGTTTCACCGGGGAGCTGTTTTTT
CASRRPGTGGFTGELFF
>TRBJ1-6|15|NA|NA|TRBV6-5
TGTGCCAGCAGTATCACAGGGAGAGGTAATTCACCCCTCCACTTT
CASSITGRGNSPLHF
>TRBJ1-4|12|NA|medium-sized|TRBV19
TGTGCCAGTAGGAGCGGCAGCGAAAAACTGTTTTTT
CASRSGSEKLFF
>TRBJ2-6|16|NA|medium-sized|TRBV19
TGTGCCAGTAGCGCGGGGTACCGCGGTGGGGCCAACGTCCTGACTTTC
CASSAGYRGGANVLTF
>TRBJ2-1|15|TRBD2|NA|TRBV20-1
TGCAGTGCTAGAGTAGGGCTAGCGGGCTACAATGAGCAGTTCTTC
CSARVGLAGYNEQFF
>TRBJ2-1|18|TRBD2|NA|TRBV6-5
TGTGCCAGCAGTCCCGGGACTAGCGGGAGGGGCTCCTACAATGAGCAGTTCTTC
CASSPGTSGRGSYNEQFF
>TRBJ1-1|14|NA|NA|TRBV13
TGTGCCAGCAGCTTCCCTTCCGGGCGCGGTGAAGCTTTCTTT
CASSFPSGRGEAFF
>TRBJ2-3|12|NA|medium-sized|TRBV6-6
TGTGCCAGCAGCAGGCAAACAGATACGCAGTATTTT
CASSRQTDTQYF
>TRBJ2-2|14|NA|NA|TRBV27
TGTGCCAGCAGTAGACAGTCGAACACCGGGGAGCTGTTTTTT
CASSRQSNTGELFF
>TRBJ1-2|13|NA|few|TRBV5-6
TGTGCCAGCAGCCTGGGGAGGTTCGGGGGCTACACCTTC
CASSLGRFGGYTF
>TRBJ2-7|16|NA|NA|TRBV6-6
TGTGCCAGCAGTAGTCCTTTAGACAGCTTCACCTACGAGCAGTACTTC
CASSSPLDSFTYEQYF
>TRBJ2-5|12|NA|few|TRBV6-1
TGTGCCAGCGGGGGGAGTCAAGAGACCCAGTACTTC
CASGGSQETQYF
>TRBJ1-6|14|NA|NA|TRBV6-2/TRBV6-3
TGTGCCAGCAGTTCTACAGGAACTAATTCACCCCTCCACTTT
CASSSTGTNSPLHF
>TRBJ2-1|13|TRBD2|NA|TRBV4-2
TGTGCCAGCACGGGACTAGCGGCTAATGAGCAGTTCTTC
CASTGLAANEQFF
>TRBJ2-2|13|NA|few|TRBV6-5
TGTGCCAGCAGTTATCAAGGCGACGGGGAGCTGTTTTTT
CASSYQGDGELFF
>TRBJ1-4|13|NA|few|TRBV12-3/TRBV12-4
TGTGCCAGCAGTTTAGGGGGTGTGGCAGGTCTGTTTTTT
CASSLGGVAGLFF
>TRBJ2-5|15|NA|NA|TRBV7-2
TGTGCCAGCAGCCAACGCCCCGGCAGAGGAGAGACCCAGTACTTC
CASSQRPGRGETQYF
>TRBJ1-1|13|NA|NA|TRBV18
TGTGCCAGCTCACCGGGGGGGCTGTCTGAAGCTTTCTTT
CASSPGGLSEAFF
>TRBJ2-6|17|NA|few|TRBV24-1
TGTGCCACCAGTGATTTAAGGAGGGACTCTGGGGCCAACGTCCTGACTTTC
CATSDLRRDSGANVLTF
>TRBJ2-6|17|NA|NA|TRBV7-9
TGTGCCAGCAGCTTAGTGGGGGTTGACTCTGGGGCCAACGTCCTGACTTTC
CASSLVGVDSGANVLTF
>TRBJ2-1|17|TRBD1|NA|TRBV6-5
TGTGCCAGCAGTAATCTCCTAGGGCAGGGGGATTACAGTGAGCAGTTCTTC
CASSNLLGQGDYSEQFF
>TRBJ2-4|14|NA|few|TRBV30
TGTGCCTGGAGTTTTAGCATCGGTGCAAACATTCAGTACTTC
CAWSFSIGANIQYF
>TRBJ1-4|15|NA|NA|TRBV7-9
TGTGCCAGCAGCCTCGGACGGACGGATAATGAAAAACTGTTTTTT
CASSLGRTDNEKLFF
>TRBJ2-1|15|NA|NA|TRBV6-1
TGTGCCAGCAGCCTGGGTCCCGAGGGTTACAATGAGCAGTTCTTC
CASSLGPEGYNEQFF
>TRBJ2-7|13|NA|NA|TRBV6-2/TRBV6-3
TGTGCCAGCAGCGACTACCCCCGTAGGGAGCAGTACTTC
CASSDYPRREQYF
>TRBJ2-3|14|NA|few|TRBV18
TGTGCCAGCTCACCACCTGCTAGCACAGATACGCAGTATTTT
CASSPPASTDTQYF
>TRBJ2-7|15|TRBD2|NA|TRBV12-3/TRBV12-4
TGTGCCAGCAGCCTTACTAGCGGGGGCTCCTACGAGCAGTACTTC
CASSLTSGGSYEQYF
>TRBJ2-5|15|NA|NA|TRBV5-1
TGCGCCAGCAGCTTGGCCTTGCGGCAGCAAGAGACCCAGTACTTC
CASSLALRQQETQYF
>TRBJ2-7|15|NA|few|TRBV13
TGTGCCAGCAGCTACTACGGGGAGAAAACCTACGAGCAGTACTTC
CASSYYGEKTYEQYF
>TRBJ1-5|15|NA|few|TRBV15
TGTGCCACCAGCAGAGATTCGGGAAGCAATCAGCCCCAGCATTTT
CATSRDSGSNQPQHF
>TRBJ2-7|16|NA|few|TRBV15
TGTGCCACCAGCAGAACCGTTGGAGGGCAGGCCTACGAGCAGTACTTC
CATSRTVGGQAYEQYF
>TRBJ2-1|16|NA|NA|TRBV6-5
TGTGCCAGCAGTTACTCGGACCCCACGCTGGGTAATGAGCAGTTCTTC
CASSYSDPTLGNEQFF
>TRBJ1-1|13|NA|NA|TRBV5-4
TGTGCCAGCACCCTTCTACGGGGCACTGAAGCTTTCTTT
CASTLLRGTEAFF
>TRBJ2-1|13|NA|few|TRBV6-1
TGTGCCAGCAGTCCCTCAGAATACAATGAGCAGTTCTTC
CASSPSEYNEQFF
>TRBJ1-2|12|NA|NA|TRBV7-9
TGTGCCAGCAGCCTAGGGGGCTATGGCTACACCTTC
CASSLGGYGYTF
>TRBJ1-6|12|NA|NA|TRBV19
TGTGCCAGTAGTATCTATAATTCACCCCTCCACTTT
CASSIYNSPLHF
>TRBJ1-2|14|TRBD1|NA|TRBV15
TGTGCCCCGACGGTCGAGGACAGGAGCTATGGCTACACCTTC
CAPTVEDRSYGYTF
>TRBJ1-5|15|NA|NA|TRBV6-5
TGTGCCAGCCGAAAAGGGGGGAATAGCAATCAGCCCCAGCATTTT
CASRKGGNSNQPQHF
>TRBJ1-1|15|TRBD1|NA|TRBV24-1
TGTGCCACCAGTGATACCGGGACAGGGGCCACTGAAGCTTTCTTT
CATSDTGTGATEAFF
>TRBJ2-5|14|NA|NA|TRBV6-2/TRBV6-3
TGTGCCAGCAGTCCTACGCTGAACCAAGAGACCCAGTACTTC
CASSPTLNQETQYF
>TRBJ1-2|14|NA|NA|TRBV5-4
TGTGCCAGCAGCGAGGGGGGAGCTAACTATGGCTACACCTTC
CASSEGGANYGYTF
>TRBJ2-6|14|NA|NA|TRBV10-3
TGTGCCATCAGCGATCCCTTGGGGGCCAACGTCCTGACTTTC
CAISDPLGANVLTF
>TRBJ2-3|15|TRBD1|NA|TRBV27
TGTGCCAGCAGCAACCGGGACAGGGGCACAGATACGCAGTATTTT
CASSNRDRGTDTQYF